This is a list of T cell receptor beta chains from one sample in a study of regulatory T cells in long-lasting Graves disease. TCRdb passed the multiplex PCR reads through MiXCR, listing each CDR3 protein once. The table records 400,000 to 550,000 distinct CDR3 sequences, about 17% of them present only once. Another study also made use of these data, one on T cells in Graves' hyperthyroidism and ophthalmopathy.

The sequencing here drew on peripheral blood mononuclear cells (PBMCs), taken at new diagnosis, from a patient treated with antithyroid drugs. These receptors were collected from a woman in her 30s with Graves disease. The CDR3 runs from the conserved cysteine through the conserved F or W. A D gene is named only where the DNA matches it firmly. Clone size is stated in some rows and not others, as once, few, many or a class when expanded.

abundance: many; d_gene: -; j_gene: TRBJ1-2; v_gene: TRBV4-3; CDR3nt: TGCGCCAGCAGCCACGTGCGGACAGCCTATGGCTACACCTTC; CDR3aa: CASSHVRTAYGYTF
abundance: -; d_gene: TRBD1; j_gene: TRBJ1-1; v_gene: TRBV5-6; CDR3nt: TGTGCCAGCAGCTCTCCGGGACAGGGGCCAAACACTGAAGCTTTCTTT; CDR3aa: CASSSPGQGPNTEAFF
abundance: -; d_gene: -; j_gene: TRBJ1-6; v_gene: TRBV6-1; CDR3nt: TGTGCCAGCTGGGACCCAAGTTCCCCCCTCCACTTT; CDR3aa: CASWDPSSPLHF
abundance: -; d_gene: -; j_gene: TRBJ2-7; v_gene: TRBV4-1; CDR3nt: TGCGCCAGCAGCCAAGATGATAGCATCTACGAGCAGTACTTC; CDR3aa: CASSQDDSIYEQYF
abundance: few; d_gene: -; j_gene: TRBJ2-7; v_gene: TRBV3-1; CDR3nt: TGTGCCAGCAGCCCAATCCCGACTACCAGCCCGGGGGACGAGCAGTACTTC; CDR3aa: CASSPIPTTSPGDEQYF
abundance: few; d_gene: -; j_gene: TRBJ1-4; v_gene: TRBV7-9; CDR3nt: TGTGCCAGCAGCTTACTGGGCGCTAATGAAAAACTGTTTTTT; CDR3aa: CASSLLGANEKLFF
abundance: once; d_gene: TRBD1; j_gene: TRBJ1-1; v_gene: TRBV20-1; CDR3nt: TGCAGTGCTAGGGTGGACAGGGGAGTAAACACTGAAGCTTTCTTT; CDR3aa: CSARVDRGVNTEAFF
abundance: many; d_gene: TRBD2; j_gene: TRBJ2-1; v_gene: TRBV6-1; CDR3nt: TGTGCCAGCAGCTGCCGTCCGACTAGCGGGTTCTACAATGAGCAGTTCTTC; CDR3aa: CASSCRPTSGFYNEQFF
abundance: once; d_gene: TRBD2; j_gene: TRBJ2-5; v_gene: TRBV10-2; CDR3nt: TGCGCCAGCAAGGGTAGCGGGACGGAGACCCAGTACTTC; CDR3aa: CASKGSGTETQYF
abundance: many; d_gene: -; j_gene: TRBJ2-5; v_gene: TRBV3-1; CDR3nt: TGTGCCAGCAGCCAAGATCGCGGCGGGGTCCAAGAGACCCAGTACTTC; CDR3aa: CASSQDRGGVQETQYF
abundance: few; d_gene: -; j_gene: TRBJ1-4; v_gene: TRBV12-3/TRBV12-4; CDR3nt: TGTGCCAGCAGTCCCAGGACAGAGGAACTGTTTTTT; CDR3aa: CASSPRTEELFF
abundance: -; d_gene: -; j_gene: TRBJ2-5; v_gene: TRBV5-1; CDR3nt: TGCGCCAGCAGACCGGGGGAAGAGACCCAGTACTTC; CDR3aa: CASRPGEETQYF
abundance: many; d_gene: -; j_gene: TRBJ2-1; v_gene: TRBV14; CDR3nt: TGTGCCAGCAGCCAAGTTAGGGCTTCCTACAATGAGCAGTTCTTC; CDR3aa: CASSQVRASYNEQFF